Listed below are T cell receptor beta chains from one sample, sequenced in a study of CD8 T cells in Susac syndrome. TCRdb fed the immunoSEQ multiplex PCR reads into MiXCR, producing one record per CDR3 protein. The repertoire includes 130,000 to 150,000 distinct CDR3 sequences, 94% of them detected once, and 0.27% sits in the top ten. The sample comprised CD8+ T cells from PBMCs. The origin of the receptors is a human donor in good health. Both conserved end residues are part of each CDR3. A D gene is named only where the DNA matches it firmly. Clone sizes are given selectively: once, few, many, or a class where the clone is expanded.

j_call v_call clone_size d_call cdr3_aa cdr3_nt
TRBJ1-5 TRBV24-1 . . CATSLRWSNQPQHF TGTGCCACCAGTCTCAGGTGGAGCAATCAGCCCCAGCATTTT
TRBJ2-7 TRBV28 . . CATYGVGESSYEQYF TGTGCCACCTATGGAGTGGGAGAAAGCTCCTACGAGCAGTACTTC
TRBJ2-7 TRBV15 . . CATSRDRWGTPSSYEQYF TGTGCCACCAGCAGAGATAGGTGGGGCACTCCCAGCTCCTACGAGCAGTACTTC
TRBJ2-3 TRBV27 few . CASSFLGDTQYF TGTGCCAGCAGTTTTCTTGGCGATACGCAGTATTTT
TRBJ1-2 TRBV7-9 . . CASSLDSLYGYTF TGTGCCAGCAGCTTGGATTCTCTCTATGGCTACACCTTC
TRBJ2-7 TRBV7-9 . . CASSLGTIEQYF TGTGCCAGCAGCTTAGGGACAATCGAGCAGTACTTC
TRBJ2-3 TRBV9 . . CASSARREDTQYF TGTGCCAGCAGCGCAAGGAGGGAGGATACGCAGTATTTT
TRBJ1-5 TRBV15 . . CATSKKALAQPQHF TGTGCCACCAGCAAAAAGGCCCTCGCACAGCCCCAGCATTTT
TRBJ2-7 TRBV4-2 . . CASSQAPPGPPYEQYF TGTGCCAGCAGCCAAGCGCCTCCGGGGCCCCCCTACGAGCAGTACTTC
TRBJ1-2 TRBV7-9 once . CASSPPLVVEHYGYTF TGTGCCAGCAGCCCACCCCTTGTAGTTGAGCACTATGGCTACACCTTC
TRBJ2-7 TRBV28 . . CASSLSDGGYEQYF TGTGCCAGCAGTTTATCTGATGGGGGCTACGAGCAGTACTTC
TRBJ2-7 TRBV12-3/TRBV12-4 . TRBD1 CASSRGQVYEQYF TGTGCCAGCAGTAGGGGACAGGTCTACGAGCAGTACTTC
TRBJ1-1 TRBV29-1 . . CSVVRTAKNTEAFF TGCAGCGTTGTCCGGACAGCTAAGAACACTGAAGCTTTCTTT
TRBJ2-1 TRBV20-1 . TRBD2 CRPHSGRYNEQFF TGCAGGCCTCATAGCGGGAGATACAATGAGCAGTTCTTC
TRBJ2-7 TRBV7-9 . . CAIRTELPTYEQYF TGTGCCATTCGCACCGAACTTCCGACCTACGAGCAGTACTTC
TRBJ2-7 TRBV20-1 . TRBD2 CSASGTRHYEQYF TGCAGTGCTAGCGGGACTAGGCACTACGAGCAGTACTTC
TRBJ2-7 TRBV28 . . CASSLAIGLQEQYF TGTGCCAGCAGTTTAGCGATCGGCTTGCAGGAGCAGTACTTC
TRBJ2-7 TRBV3-1 . TRBD2 CASSQDWLAGGTYEQYF TGTGCCAGCAGCCAAGATTGGCTAGCGGGAGGAACCTACGAGCAGTACTTC
TRBJ2-5 TRBV18 once . CASSPPHQETQYF TGTGCCAGCTCACCACCTCACCAAGAGACCCAGTACTTC
TRBJ1-1 TRBV30 . . CAWSVTPYTEAFF TGTGCCTGGAGTGTAACGCCGTACACTGAAGCTTTCTTT
TRBJ2-1 TRBV7-9 . TRBD2 CASSYTAGGRYNEQFF TGTGCCAGCAGCTACACAGCGGGAGGACGATACAATGAGCAGTTCTTC
TRBJ2-2 TRBV15 . . CATSRDRQANTGELFF TGTGCCACCAGCAGAGATCGACAGGCGAACACCGGGGAGCTGTTTTTT
TRBJ2-1 TRBV5-6 . TRBD2 CASSLGLAGEQFF TGTGCCAGCAGCTTGGGACTAGCGGGTGAGCAGTTCTTC
TRBJ2-3 TRBV11-2 once TRBD1 CASSLWDSSTDTQYF TGTGCCAGCAGCCTATGGGACAGTAGCACAGATACGCAGTATTTT
TRBJ2-7 TRBV7-9 once . CASSADLYEQYF TGTGCCAGCAGCGCAGACCTCTACGAGCAGTACTTC
TRBJ1-1 TRBV5-6 . . CASSSDLGEAFF TGTGCCAGCAGCTCCGACCTTGGTGAAGCTTTCTTT
TRBJ2-1 TRBV6-2/TRBV6-3 . . CASSYKGGGDNEQFF TGTGCCAGCAGTTACAAGGGAGGAGGGGATAATGAGCAGTTCTTC
TRBJ2-2 TRBV20-1 . TRBD2 CSARDERETTGELFF TGCAGTGCTAGAGATGAGCGGGAGACCACCGGGGAGCTGTTTTTT
TRBJ1-2 TRBV5-6 few . CASSLGGYYGYTF TGTGCCAGCAGCTTGGGGGGCTACTATGGCTACACCTTC
TRBJ2-7 TRBV9 . TRBD2 CASSVGPSGSSYEQYF TGTGCCAGCAGCGTAGGGCCTAGCGGGAGCTCCTACGAGCAGTACTTC
TRBJ2-1 TRBV30 . TRBD2 CAWSGTSYNEQFF TGTGCCTGGTCCGGGACTAGTTACAATGAGCAGTTCTTC
TRBJ2-7 TRBV29-1 . . CSVTDSSYEQYF TGCAGCGTGACGGATAGCTCCTACGAGCAGTACTTC
TRBJ1-1 TRBV27 once . CASSYPNTEAFF TGTGCCAGCAGTTACCCGAACACTGAAGCTTTCTTT
TRBJ1-1 TRBV20-1 . TRBD1 CSARTPWTGVSTEAFF TGCAGTGCTAGGACCCCTTGGACAGGGGTAAGCACTGAAGCTTTCTTT
TRBJ2-7 TRBV27 . TRBD1 CASSSYRGFYEQYF TGTGCCAGCAGTTCTTACAGGGGTTTCTACGAGCAGTACTTC
TRBJ2-2 TRBV7-2 . TRBD2 CASGTSGNPTGELFF TGTGCCAGCGGGACTAGCGGGAACCCCACCGGGGAGCTGTTTTTT
TRBJ2-2 TRBV5-1 . . CASSLWSGLTGELFF TGCGCCAGCAGCTTGTGGTCAGGGCTTACCGGGGAGCTGTTTTTT
TRBJ2-6 TRBV4-3 once . CASSPKGGTNVLTF TGCGCCAGCAGCCCGAAAGGGGGGACCAACGTCCTGACTTTC
TRBJ2-1 TRBV6-5 . TRBD1 CASSYPRDRGMIGEQFF TGTGCCAGCAGTTACCCAAGGGACAGGGGGATGATAGGTGAGCAGTTCTTC
TRBJ1-2 TRBV27 . . CASSFGRGANYGYTF TGTGCCAGCAGTTTTGGGCGGGGAGCTAACTATGGCTACACCTTC
TRBJ2-1 TRBV20-1 . TRBD2 CSARAASGRFAYNEQFF TGCAGTGCTAGGGCCGCTAGCGGGCGATTCGCCTACAATGAGCAGTTCTTC
TRBJ2-7 TRBV12-3/TRBV12-4 . TRBD2 CASSPLGGASSYEQYF TGTGCCAGCAGTCCCCTGGGAGGGGCCAGCTCCTACGAGCAGTACTTC
TRBJ2-7 TRBV11-2 . . CASSLGLGISYEQYF TGTGCCAGCAGCTTAGGGTTAGGTATCTCCTACGAGCAGTACTTC
TRBJ2-5 TRBV29-1 . TRBD1 CSVELPGGGETQYF TGCAGCGTTGAGCTCCCAGGGGGTGGTGAGACCCAGTACTTC
TRBJ1-5 TRBV27 . . CASSFTRRQPQHF TGTGCCAGCAGTTTTACACGCCGTCAGCCCCAGCATTTT
TRBJ2-5 TRBV28 . . CASNDREGETQYF TGTGCCAGCAACGACAGGGAGGGAGAGACCCAGTACTTC
TRBJ1-2 TRBV14 once . CASSQDGGYTF TGTGCCAGCAGCCAAGATGGTGGCTACACCTTC
TRBJ1-1 TRBV25-1 . . CASSELQGDTEAFF TGTGCCAGCAGTGAATTACAGGGAGACACTGAAGCTTTCTTT
TRBJ1-5 TRBV9 . . CASSVEGGIGQPQHF TGTGCCAGCAGCGTCGAGGGGGGGATTGGGCAGCCCCAGCATTTT
TRBJ2-3 TRBV4-1 . . CASSHRDRNTDTQYF TGCGCCAGCAGCCACCGGGACCGAAACACAGATACGCAGTATTTT
TRBJ2-6 TRBV27 . . CASSPGTPGANVLTF TGTGCCAGCAGTCCCGGGACACCGGGGGCCAACGTCCTGACTTTC
TRBJ2-7 TRBV5-6 . TRBD2 CASSLAASGYYEQYF TGTGCCAGCAGCTTGGCCGCTAGCGGGTACTACGAGCAGTACTTC
TRBJ2-1 TRBV5-4 once . CASSLALVHEQFF TGTGCCAGCAGCTTGGCCTTAGTACATGAGCAGTTCTTC
TRBJ2-1 TRBV27 . . CASSARASNNEQFF TGTGCCAGCAGTGCCAGGGCCTCGAACAATGAGCAGTTCTTC
TRBJ2-1 TRBV27 . TRBD2 CASSPGGRASYNEQFF TGTGCCAGCAGTCCGGGAGGGCGGGCCTCCTACAATGAGCAGTTCTTC
TRBJ1-4 TRBV20-1 once . CSARDGRGRAEEKLFF TGCAGTGCTAGAGATGGCAGGGGCAGGGCAGAAGAAAAACTGTTTTTT
TRBJ2-7 TRBV7-2 . . CASSFRDPYEQYF TGTGCCAGCAGCTTCCGGGATCCCTACGAGCAGTACTTC